The clone carrying this T cell receptor (beta chain) is judged medium-sized (0.01 to 0.1%). What it binds is not known. The DNA ends 3 residues before the CDR3 does, and the rest of the CDR3 is filled in from the germline J gene. The germline gives CDR1 ENHRY, CDR2 SYGVKD. The CDR3 runs to 16 residues. V was cut by 2 bases and J by 2 bases, with 14 bases left in between. The data are from a study of T cell clonality in common variable immunodeficiency. Patients and controls were mostly of Caucasian heritage. CVID subjects were neither ill nor on immunomodulatory or immunosuppressive medication at sampling. Each donor provided about 5 to 9 ml of heparinized whole blood. Data came from immunoSEQ multiplex PCR; TCRdb stores just in-frame clones and leaves some out. The data list about 9,200 clones, none observed once; about 4.5% falls to the top ten. Study findings and constraints: In common variable immunodeficiency, TCR beta chains reportedly carried fewer deletions and N-nucleotide insertions.

The V gene is TRBV10-3, the J gene TRBJ2-3; TRBD1 might be the D (5 bases). The sample was peripheral blood mononuclear cells. This TCR derives from a human donor with common variable immunodeficiency. The covered CDR3 bases are TGTGCCATCAGTGAGGGGCAGGGAAGGGACACAGATACG. Its protein product is CAISEGQGRDTDT. The whole CDR3 region reads CAISEGQGRDTDTQYF.